The rows below give T cell receptor beta chains drawn from one sample of a study of blood T cell repertoires in COVID-19. Only in-frame clones appear in the TCRdb table, and some are missing; sequencing was by immunoSEQ multiplex PCR. The table includes 100,000 to 150,000 clones, around 89% detected once. Specimen: peripheral blood. These receptors all come from a man between 65 and 80 years old with active COVID-19. The CDR3 runs from the conserved cysteine through the conserved F or W. The D gene is left open where the match is weak. For some rows the clone size is stated as once, few or many, or as a class when expanded; others skip it.

clone_size d_call j_call v_call cdr3_nt cdr3_aa
- - TRBJ2-7 TRBV27 TGTGCCAGCAGTTTAATCCCCGACTCTTACTACGAGCAGTACTTC CASSLIPDSYYEQYF
- - TRBJ2-7 TRBV18 TGTGCCAGCTCACTGGACTCGGGACTCATCAACGAGCAGTACTTC CASSLDSGLINEQYF
few - TRBJ2-3 TRBV15 TGTGCCACCAGCAATTTAGCGTTCTCCCGCACAGATACGCAGTATTTT CATSNLAFSRTDTQYF
- TRBD1 TRBJ2-1 TRBV5-5 TGTGCCAGCAGCTCCGACAGGGGGCTATACAATGAGCAGTTCTTC CASSSDRGLYNEQFF
- TRBD2 TRBJ2-1 TRBV5-1 TGCGCCAGCAGCCATGGACTAGTACAAGGGAATGAGCAGTTCTTC CASSHGLVQGNEQFF
- TRBD1 TRBJ2-4 TRBV3-1/TRBV3-2 TGTGCCAGCAGCCGCTCAGGACAGGAAGGGGAGTACTTC CASSRSGQEGEYF
- TRBD1 TRBJ2-3 TRBV6-1 TGTGCCAGCAGTGAAGCAGTGGGACAGACAGATACGCAGTATTTT CASSEAVGQTDTQYF
- - TRBJ2-6 TRBV11-2 TGTGCCAGCAGCTTAGAACAGGGAGTCGGGGCCAACGTCCTGACTTTC CASSLEQGVGANVLTF
- TRBD1 TRBJ1-3 TRBV7-2 TGTGCCAGCAGCTTAGGGGGGACAGGGGCAGGAAACACCATATATTTT CASSLGGTGAGNTIYF
- - TRBJ1-2 TRBV9 TGTGCCAGCAGCGAAACAGCCGCGAGCTATGGCTACACCTTC CASSETAASYGYTF
- - TRBJ1-4 TRBV4-3 TGCGCCAGCAGCCAAGAAGGAACAGGAACTAATGAAAAACTGTTTTTT CASSQEGTGTNEKLFF
- TRBD2 TRBJ2-5 TRBV7-2 TGTGCCAGCAGATATAGCGGGAGGCAAGAGACCCAGTACTTC CASRYSGRQETQYF
few - TRBJ2-3 TRBV6-5 TGTGCCAGCAGTTACTCGGGGACTAGCACAGATACGCAGTATTTT CASSYSGTSTDTQYF
- TRBD2 TRBJ2-3 TRBV29-1 TGCAGCGTCGGACTAGCGGGAGGGCCCGGAGATACGCAGTATTTT CSVGLAGGPGDTQYF
- TRBD1 TRBJ2-7 TRBV28 TGTGCCAGCAGTTATACAGGGGGCGCGTTGAGGGAGCAGTACTTC CASSYTGGALREQYF
few TRBD2 TRBJ2-5 TRBV9 TGTGCCAGCAGCGTCCCCCTAGCGGGAGGGAAAGAGACCCAGTACTTC CASSVPLAGGKETQYF
- - TRBJ2-1 TRBV4-1 TGCGCCAGCAGCCAAGAACTCCAGGGGATTGTCGACAATGAGCAGTTCTTC CASSQELQGIVDNEQFF
- - TRBJ2-7 TRBV18 TGTGCCAGCTCTCCTCAAGCCCGTTCCTACGAGCAGTACTTC CASSPQARSYEQYF
- - TRBJ1-5 TRBV9 TGTGCCAGCAGCGTAGGGCAGCAGGGCAATCAGCCCCAGCATTTT CASSVGQQGNQPQHF
- - TRBJ1-2 TRBV5-4 TGTGCCAGCAGCTACTCTAACTATGGCTACACCTTC CASSYSNYGYTF
once TRBD1 TRBJ2-2 TRBV27 TGTGCCAGCCGGGACAGGGACCCCCTGAACACCGGGGAGCTGTTTTTT CASRDRDPLNTGELFF
- TRBD2 TRBJ2-2 TRBV28 TGTGCCAGCAGTTTAGCGGGAGGGCCTTACAACGGGGAGCTGTTTTTT CASSLAGGPYNGELFF
- - TRBJ2-3 TRBV5-1 TGCGCCAGCAAGGGGGAGGGCGGCACAGATACGCAGTATTTT CASKGEGGTDTQYF
- TRBD2 TRBJ2-7 TRBV4-3 TGCGCCAGCAGCCAAGATGGGACTAGCGGCATTCCTTACGAGCAGTACTTC CASSQDGTSGIPYEQYF
- TRBD2 TRBJ2-7 TRBV28 TGTGCCAGCAGTTTTCGGACTAGCGGGAGACCCTACGAGCAGTACTTC CASSFRTSGRPYEQYF
- - TRBJ1-6 TRBV4-3 TGCGCCAGCAGACTGACGACAGCTAGCTCCTATAATTCACCCCTCCACTTT CASRLTTASSYNSPLHF
once - TRBJ2-2 TRBV21-1 TGTGCCAGCAGCAAAGGACGGAGGGGACTGTTTAGCGGGAGGGCCCGGACCGGGGAGCTGTTTTTT CASSKGRRGLFSGRARTGELFF
- - TRBJ1-5 TRBV6-4 TGTGCCAGCAGTGCTTCAGAATTCGAGCCCCAGCATTTT CASSASEFEPQHF
- - TRBJ1-2 TRBV28 TGTGCCAGCGTCGTCGCGGCGGAGGGCCGTAATGGCTACACCTTC CASVVAAEGRNGYTF
- - TRBJ1-4 TRBV6-2/TRBV6-3 TGTGCCAGCAGTACCGACAGGTTCAGAGAAAAACTGTTTTTT CASSTDRFREKLFF
- TRBD1 TRBJ1-5 TRBV2 TGTGCCAGCAGCGGGACAGGGGGCAATCAGCCCCAGCATTTT CASSGTGGNQPQHF